This TCR beta chain comes out of a study of T-cell reconstitution after alpha-beta-depleted transplantation in children. Study-wide results and limits: Several hundred graft clones that had expanded were reportedly the source of alpha-beta T cells about two months after transplant. A year post-transplant, T-cell counts and diversity derived mostly from newly produced T cells. Certain patients had high TCRbeta diversity at day 60, and it came from recipient T cells and thymic progenitors that survived.

As concerns this clonotype: Its target is unknown.

The CDR3 length is 16 residues. CDR1 is MNHEY and CDR2 is SMNVEV in the germline V gene (reference sequence). Trimming took 2 bases from V and 1 from J, leaving 12 bases between them. The TCRbeta library was prepared with unique molecular identifiers. TCRdb recomputed calls from the PCR reads with MiXCR, one row per CDR3 protein. The repertoire holds 100,000 to 150,000 distinct CDR3 sequences, roughly 24% seen once, with roughly a tenth in the top ten. The chain recombines TRBV27 with TRBJ2-1, with D maybe TRBD1 (5 bases). Sequencing used PBMCs, mostly from graft donor cells, obtained 180 days after TCRalphabeta/CD19-depleted stem cell transplant. The clonotype comes from a male patient between 2 and 15 years old who had a stem cell transplant for chronic granulomatous disease, so the T cells may come from the graft donor. The CDR3: CASSLMYRGSYNEQFF. The CDR3 DNA reads TGTGCCAGCAGTTTAATGTATAGGGGATCCTACAATGAGCAGTTCTTC.